This T cell receptor (beta chain) was captured by sequencing in a study of cytomegalovirus exposure and HLA in healthy donors. V lost 0 bases, J lost 0 bases, and 12 bases lay in between. Per the germline V gene, CDR1 is SGDLS and CDR2 is YYNGEE. The CDR3 runs 16 residues. PCR involved 60 Vbeta and 13 Jbeta primers. Generated by immunoSEQ multiplex PCR, the TCRdb table keeps only in-frame clones and is missing some. The repertoire includes more than 200,000 clones, more than 75% of them detected once, and 1% to 1.5% sits in the top ten. The sequence came from a human donor in good health. This sequence joins TRBV9 and TRBJ1-1; TRBD1 might be the D (6 bases). Sequenced: PBMCs. CDR3 residues: CASSVGAGEMNTEAFF. The DNA of the CDR3 is TGTGCCAGCAGCGTAGGGGCAGGGGAAATGAACACTGAAGCTTTCTTT. Combining the CDR3 with reference TRBV9 and TRBJ1-1 gives the whole variable domain DSGVTQTPKHLITATGQRVTLRCSPRSGDLSVYWYQQSLDQGLQFLIQYYNGEERAKGNILERFSAQQFPDLHSELNLSSLELGDSALYFCASSVGAGEMNTEAFFGQGTRLTVV.